Shown below are 10 T cell receptor beta chains from a single sample sequenced in a study of T cell repertoires in cytomegalovirus infection. Each CDR3 protein gets one entry after TCRdb re-called the reads with MiXCR. The table lists some 200,000 distinct CDR3 sequences, roughly 34% of them singletons. These receptors are not linked to any known antigen. Source: CD8+ T cells from cultured PBMCs, taken from culture after CMV antigen stimulation. These receptor sequences come from a human donor in good health (CMV status not recorded). Some clones in this sample may be carry-over from other donors' samples.

The chain carries TRBV7-9 and TRBJ2-1; the D is unclear. This CDR3 spans 12 amino acids. Trimming pared 4 bases from V and 6 bases from J, leaving 7 bases between. CDR1 and CDR2 (germline): SEHNR, FQNEAQ (reference sequence). The CDR3 reads CASSSARNEQFF. CDR3 DNA: TGTGCCAGCAGCTCGGCCCGCAATGAGCAGTTCTTC.

Only a few counts were recorded for this clonotype. The genes are TRBV11-3 and TRBJ2-3; 9 bases match TRBD1. Germline CDR1 is SGHNT and CDR2 is YENEEA. The CDR3 consists of 15 residues. V was clipped by 5 bases and J by 2 bases; unmatched bases: 5. This CDR3 reads CASSRGDRVTDTQYF. CDR3 DNA sequence: TGTGCCAGCAGCCGAGGGGACAGGGTCACAGATACGCAGTATTTT.

Comment on this clonotype: A read error may produce the germline difference seen at one junction end. The chain couples TRBV20-1 to TRBJ2-3; D is uncertain. From germline, CDR1 is DFQATT and CDR2 SNEGSKA (reference sequence). The CDR3 runs to 10 residues. CDR3 sequence reads: CSASKDTQYF. CDR3 coding DNA: TGCAGTGCTAGCAAAGATACGCAGTATTTT.

The CDR3 reads CASSLAVGGAYNEQFF. The CDR3 nucleotides read TGCGCCAGCAGCTTGGCTGTCGGGGGGGCCTACAATGAGCAGTTCTTC. The chain joins TRBV5-1 to TRBJ2-1, with 8 nucleotides matching TRBD2. Germline V CDR1 and CDR2: SGHRS, YFSETQ. Trimming took 0 bases from V and 2 from J; bases not matched to a gene: 4. CDR3 length equals 16 residues.

This clonotype has just a few counts. This chain's CDR3 is CASSPSGTGDNEQFF. The CDR3 region has the DNA TGTGCCAGCAGCCCGTCCGGGACAGGGGATAATGAGCAGTTCTTC. The chain recombines TRBV7-3 with TRBJ2-1, with TRBD1 matching over 10 bases. The CDR3 has 15 residues. V was pared by 5 bases and J by 7 bases, with 8 bases of the junction left unmatched. Per germline, CDR1 SGHTA and CDR2 FQGTGA.

The chain joins TRBV2 to TRBJ2-1; 14 bases align to TRBD2. Germline assignment: CDR1 SNHLY and CDR2 FYNNEI. The CDR3 runs 19 residues. V lost 7 bases to trimming and J lost 0 bases; unmatched junction nucleotides: 11. This CDR3 reads CASTIRTSGGSSSYNEQFF. CDR3 nucleotide sequence: TGTGCCAGCACCATAAGGACTAGCGGGGGGTCGAGCTCCTACAATGAGCAGTTCTTC.

This rearrangement joins TRBV7-9 to TRBJ1-2; TRBD1 matches at 9 bases. CDR1 is SEHNR, CDR2 FQNEAQ, per germline (reference sequence). The V segment lost 5 bases and the J segment 5 bases; nucleotides outside the gene matches: 6. The CDR3 loop spans 14 amino acids. The chain's CDR3 is CASSHTGGEYGYTF. The CDR3 bases are TGTGCCAGCAGCCACACAGGGGGCGAGTATGGCTACACCTTC.

The V call is TRBV9, the J call TRBJ2-7; 9 nucleotides line up with TRBD1. The germline V gene has CDR1 SGDLS and CDR2 YYNGEE. There are 13 residues in the CDR3. Trimming at V came to 3 bases and at J to 5 bases, leaving 3 bases not matched to a gene. CDR3 nucleotide sequence: TGTGCCAGCAGCGGTTGGACAGGGGACGAGCAGTACTTC. Its translation: CASSGWTGDEQYF.

This clonotype appeared a few times. The rearrangement links TRBV2 to TRBJ2-6; D gene ambiguous. Trimming shortened V by 7 bases and J by 0 bases, and 13 bases separated the two germline ends. This CDR3 spans 16 amino acids. CDR1 and CDR2 (germline): SNHLY, FYNNEI. CDR3 region: CASMGNHFSGANVLTF. Here the CDR3 DNA reads TGTGCCAGCATGGGGAATCATTTCTCTGGGGCCAACGTCCTGACTTTC.

The chain has TRBV2 and TRBJ2-2; 7 positions match TRBD1. The CDR3 extends over 16 amino acids. In germline, CDR1 is SNHLY, CDR2 FYNNEI. J gave up 0 bases and V 2 bases, and 3 bases lay outside the gene matches. DNA of the CDR3: TGTGCCAGCAGTGAATACAGGGGATCGAACACCGGGGAGCTGTTTTTT. Translating gives CASSEYRGSNTGELFF.